The T cell receptor (beta chain) under discussion was sequenced for a study of T cell responses to AZD1222 COVID-19 vaccine. Here immunoSEQ multiplex PCR was the method, and the copy in TCRdb shows in-frame clones only, minus some. The table shows 150,000 to 200,000 clones, with 90% occurring only once. Specimen: peripheral blood, collected on day 0 of AZD1222 vaccination. The clonotype comes from an adult in good health.

CDR3 protein: CASSPLSGYSPLHF. As DNA, the CDR3 is TGTGCCAGCAGCCCCCTATCAGGGTATTCACCCCTCCACTTT. J is TRBJ1-6 and V is TRBV5-8; D perhaps matches TRBD1 (5 bases). The germline V gene encodes CDR1 SGHTS and CDR2 YDEGEE. The CDR3 is made up of 14 amino acids. Trimming cost V 4 bases and J 8 bases, with 13 bases left between them.